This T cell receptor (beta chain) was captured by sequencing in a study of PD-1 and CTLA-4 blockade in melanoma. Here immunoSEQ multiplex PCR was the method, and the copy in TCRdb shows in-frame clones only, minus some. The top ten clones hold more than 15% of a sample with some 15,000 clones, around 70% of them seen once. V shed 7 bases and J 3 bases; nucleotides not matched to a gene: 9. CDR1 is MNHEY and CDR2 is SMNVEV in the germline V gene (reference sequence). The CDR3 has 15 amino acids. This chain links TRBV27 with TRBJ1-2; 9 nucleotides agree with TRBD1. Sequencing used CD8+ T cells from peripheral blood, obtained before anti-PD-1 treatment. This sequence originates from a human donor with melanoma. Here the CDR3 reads CASKTGGRRDYGYTF. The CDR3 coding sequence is TGTGCCAGCAAAACAGGGGGCCGCAGGGACTATGGCTACACCTTC.